The 15 T cell receptor beta chains presented below share a single source sample, sequenced in a study of OX40 agonist ivuxolimab in advanced cancers. The protocol was immunoSEQ multiplex PCR, while the TCRdb copy is restricted to in-frame clones and leaves out a portion. The data hold some 90,000 clones, with around 91% observed a single time. This specimen was CD4+ or CD8+ T cells sorted from blood, taken in a trial of the OX40 agonist ivuxolimab. These receptors all stem from an adult with an advanced solid tumor such as melanoma, head and neck, liver or kidney cancer.

The genes are TRBV10-3 and TRBJ2-3, with no clear D. Trimming shortened V by 5 bases and J by 1 base, and 4 bases separated the two germline ends. The CDR3 runs 12 residues. Germline V gene sequence: CDR1 ENHRY, CDR2 SYGVKD. The chain's CDR3 is CAISSGTDTQYF. In DNA form, the CDR3 reads TGTGCCATCAGTTCCGGCACAGATACGCAGTATTTT.

The chain combines TRBV4-1 with TRBJ1-3; D remains ambiguous. This CDR3 is built from 16 residues. CDR1 is MGHRA and CDR2 is YSYEKL in the germline V gene. Trimming shortened V by 3 bases and J by 0 bases, and 12 bases separated the two germline ends. CDR3: CASSHIYSSSGNTIYF. In DNA form, the CDR3 reads TGCGCCAGCAGCCATATCTACAGTAGCTCTGGAAACACCATATATTTT.

CDR3 sequence (DNA): TGTGCCAGCCCAGGGACTAGCGGGGGCGCTTACAATGAGCAGTTCTTC. Translating it yields CASPGTSGGAYNEQFF. The chain has TRBV6-4 and TRBJ2-1, with 14 bases lining up with TRBD2. CDR3 size: 16 residues. Trimming cost V 8 bases and J 4 bases; bases outside gene matches: 7. CDR1 and CDR2 (germline): MRHNA, SNTAGT.

The chain carries TRBV28 and TRBJ1-5; D is perhaps TRBD1 (5 bases). CDR1 and CDR2 from the germline V gene are MDHEN and SYDVKM. CDR3 size: 15 residues. V was cut by 3 bases and J by 4 bases, with 13 bases left in between. CDR3 in DNA: TGTGCCAGCAGTTTTCCCGGGTGGGGGAATCAGCCCCAGCATTTT. It translates to CASSFPGWGNQPQHF.

The chain carries TRBV7-9 and TRBJ1-5, with 7 bases that match TRBD1. V lost 4 bases to trimming and J lost 1 base; unmatched junction nucleotides: 1. Per germline, CDR1 SEHNR and CDR2 FQNEAQ (reference sequence). This CDR3 comprises 14 residues. The chain's CDR3 is CASSSGQSNQPQHF. CDR3 nucleotide sequence: TGTGCCAGCAGCTCGGGACAGAGCAATCAGCCCCAGCATTTT.

The chain uses TRBV11-2 and TRBJ2-7; 7 nucleotides match TRBD1. The CDR3 spans 18 residues. After removal of 0 bases from V and 0 bases from J, the junction contained 11 bases not matched to a gene. Germline V gene sequence: CDR1 SGHAT, CDR2 FQNNGV. The CDR3 is CASSLDPRQGIYSYEQYF. In nucleotides, the CDR3 is TGTGCCAGCAGCTTAGACCCCCGACAGGGAATCTACTCCTACGAGCAGTACTTC.

This chain uses TRBV18 with TRBJ1-1; unclear D gene. Germline assignment: CDR1 KGHSH and CDR2 LQKENI. CDR3 length: 14 amino acids. V dropped 1 base and J dropped 1 base, with 7 bases sitting between them. CDR3 sequence reads: CASSPLGWNTEAFF. CDR3 in DNA: TGTGCCAGCTCACCACTCGGATGGAACACTGAAGCTTTCTTT.

The rearrangement uses TRBV12-5 and TRBJ2-7; TRBD1 matches at 9 bases. The germline V gene has CDR1 LGHNT and CDR2 FRNRAP. The V and J ends lost 6 bases and 0 bases, in that order; junction bases with no gene match: 3. The CDR3 sequence is 14 residues long. CDR3 loop: CASGGTGSSYEQYF. The CDR3 nucleotides are TGTGCTAGTGGCGGGACAGGGTCCTCCTACGAGCAGTACTTC.

In this sample, this clone turned up once. J is TRBJ2-5 and V is TRBV5-1; 10 nucleotides agree with TRBD2. Germline V CDR1 and CDR2: SGHRS, YFSETQ. V was pared by 4 bases and J by 5 bases, with 5 bases of the junction left unmatched. This CDR3 comprises 14 residues. Here the CDR3 DNA reads TGCGCCAGCAGCACAGCACTAGCGGGGGAGACCCAGTACTTC. Its protein is CASSTALAGETQYF.

The genes are TRBV15 and TRBJ2-3; 8 nucleotides align to TRBD2. The junction had 4 bases not matched to a gene; V was cut back by 8 bases and J by 0 bases. The germline CDR1 and CDR2 sequences are LNHNV and YYDKDF (reference sequence). This CDR3 is 14 amino acids long. CDR3 loop: CATRREVSTDTQYF. Written as DNA, the CDR3 is TGTGCCACCCGGCGGGAGGTCAGCACAGATACGCAGTATTTT.

J is TRBJ2-2 and V is TRBV16, with D unresolved. This CDR3 has 15 amino acids. Germline V gene sequence: CDR1 KGHSY, CDR2 FQNENV. Trimming took off 0 bases at V and 1 base at J, with 6 bases between the two ends. The CDR3 nucleotides are TGTGCCAGCAGCCAATCACGGCAGAACACCGGGGAGCTGTTTTTT. Its protein is CASSQSRQNTGELFF.

The rearrangement uses TRBV11-2 and TRBJ2-1; D perhaps matches TRBD2 (5 bases). V was cut by 0 bases and J by 0 bases, with 12 bases left in between. This CDR3 is 17 amino acids long. The germline CDR1 and CDR2 sequences are SGHAT and FQNNGV. As DNA, the CDR3 is TGTGCCAGCAGCTTAGATCGCGAGGGAATCTCCTACAATGAGCAGTTCTTC. Translating it yields CASSLDREGISYNEQFF.

The rearrangement joins TRBV5-5 to TRBJ1-6; D not resolved. V gave up 4 bases and J gave up 8 bases, with 13 bases separating them. Germline V CDR1 and CDR2: SGHKS, YYEKEE (reference sequence). This CDR3 is 14 amino acids long. The CDR3 region is CASSLARVDSPLHF. CDR3 coding DNA: TGTGCCAGCAGCCTAGCGCGGGTGGATTCACCCCTCCACTTT.

On this clone itself: At one of its ends the junction is not consistent with the germline gene, which may arise from a read error. The chain has TRBV7-7 and TRBJ2-1; weak D call: TRBD1 (6 bases). In germline, CDR1 is SSHAT, CDR2 FNYEAQ (reference sequence). There are 13 residues in the CDR3. CDR3 in DNA: TGTGCTAGCAGCTTGGGGGCGGCGAATGAGCAGTTCTTC. It yields the protein CASSLGAANEQFF.

This clone was seen only once. This chain connects TRBV19 to TRBJ2-3, with a possible D match to TRBD1 (5 bases). V lost 8 bases, J lost 2 bases, and 14 bases lay in between. Germline lookup yields CDR1 LNHDA and CDR2 SQIVND (reference sequence). The CDR3 is 14 amino acids. CDR3 sequence reads: CASYDSKNTDTQYF. The CDR3 DNA reads as TGTGCCAGTTATGACAGCAAAAACACAGATACGCAGTATTTT.